Described below is a single T cell receptor beta chain sequence and its context. The data belong to a study of shared clonotypes between healthy human individuals. Assay used: immunoSEQ multiplex PCR; TCRdb lists only in-frame clones, some missing. The sample carries about 2.1 million clones, more than 85% recorded once. Between the trimmed V and J ends, which lost 3 bases and 3 bases, there was a span of 14 bases. Per the germline V gene, CDR1 is SEHNR and CDR2 is FQNEAQ (reference sequence). The length of the CDR3 is 15 residues. Naive CD8 cells, CD45RO-negative and positively selected for CCR7, excluded terminally differentiated effector memory CD45RA+ cells.

The sample comprised naive CD8+ T cells from PBMCs. The sequence derives from a man younger than 30 in good health. Some clones in this sample may be carry-over from other donors' samples. The genes are TRBV7-9 and TRBJ1-1; no definite D call. The CDR3 reads CASSLAQKVDTEAFF. The CDR3 nucleotides are TGTGCCAGCAGCTTGGCACAGAAAGTTGACACTGAAGCTTTCTTT.